This T cell receptor (beta chain) comes out of a study of ipilimumab plus nivolumab after autologous stem cell transplantation. The table lists this clone with a count of one. The protocol was immunoSEQ multiplex PCR, while the TCRdb copy is restricted to in-frame clones and leaves out a portion. This sample has roughly 25,000 clones, with around 84% found just once. This CDR3 spans 11 amino acids. V gave up 3 bases and J gave up 9 bases, with 8 bases separating them. Germline values: CDR1 WSHSY, CDR2 SAAADI. The clonotype was recovered from a male donor with diffuse large B-cell lymphoma. This rearrangement joins TRBV10-2 to TRBJ1-2; perhaps TRBD1 as D (5 bases). This material consisted of PBMCs, taken in a trial of ipilimumab plus nivolumab as post-transplant consolidation. In DNA, the CDR3 is TGCGCCAGCAGTGATACGGGACGCTACACCTTC. This sequence encodes CASSDTGRYTF.